This T cell receptor beta chain came from a study of response to subunit inactivated influenza vaccine. MiXCR was run by TCRdb on the RT-PCR reads, yielding one entry per CDR3 protein. The sample holds more than 550,000 distinct CDR3 sequences, roughly 12% seen once. In its sample, this clonotype was seen a few times. CDR1 is LGHDT and CDR2 is YNNKEL in the germline V gene (reference sequence). V was clipped by 2 bases and J by 6 bases; unmatched bases: 7. This CDR3 is built from 15 residues. Another study also made use of these data, one on T cells expressing NK-cell markers. From that paper: In generating TCR beta cDNA, 5'RACE template switching with UMIs was used.

This chain uses TRBV3-1 with TRBJ2-1, with 7 bases aligning to TRBD2. This TCR was sampled from a man in his fifties or sixties who received an inactivated influenza vaccine. Sequenced material: PBMCs from blood, taken on the day of vaccination. The CDR3 protein is CASSQSMGGGNEQFF. The CDR3, as DNA: TGTGCCAGCAGCCAATCCATGGGCGGGGGCAATGAGCAGTTCTTC.